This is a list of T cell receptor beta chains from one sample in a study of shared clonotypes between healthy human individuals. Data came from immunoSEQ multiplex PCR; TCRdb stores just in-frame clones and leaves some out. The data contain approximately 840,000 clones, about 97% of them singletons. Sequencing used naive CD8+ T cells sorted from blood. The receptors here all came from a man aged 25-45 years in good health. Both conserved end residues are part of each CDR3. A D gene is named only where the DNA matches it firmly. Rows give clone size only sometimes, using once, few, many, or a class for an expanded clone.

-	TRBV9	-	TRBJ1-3	CASSSPLGPISGNTIYF	TGTGCCAGCAGCTCGCCTCTAGGGCCGATCTCTGGAAACACCATATATTTT
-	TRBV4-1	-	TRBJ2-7	CASSQGSGLHYEQYF	TGCGCCAGCAGCCAGGGCAGTGGCTTGCACTACGAGCAGTACTTC
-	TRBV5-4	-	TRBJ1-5	CASSADGYNQPQHF	TGTGCCAGCAGCGCTGACGGCTACAATCAGCCCCAGCATTTT
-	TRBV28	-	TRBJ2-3	CASSSDAGRVDTQYF	TGTGCCAGCAGTTCTGACGCGGGAAGGGTAGATACGCAGTATTTT
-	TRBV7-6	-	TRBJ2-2	CASRPRLGGRASNTGELFF	TGTGCCAGCAGACCTAGACTAGGGGGGAGGGCCTCGAACACCGGGGAGCTGTTTTTT
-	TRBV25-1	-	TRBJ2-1	CASSGVPLSNEQFF	TGTGCCAGCAGTGGGGTTCCTTTAAGCAATGAGCAGTTCTTC
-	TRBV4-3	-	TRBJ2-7	CASSQDGDEQYF	TGCGCCAGCAGCCAAGATGGGGACGAGCAGTACTTC
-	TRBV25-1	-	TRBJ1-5	CASSGSGRGQPQHF	TGTGCCAGCAGTGGATCGGGTCGAGGGCAGCCCCAGCATTTT
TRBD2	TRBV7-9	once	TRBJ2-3	CASSSTAGTSGRADDTQYF	TGTGCCAGCAGCTCGACGGCCGGGACTAGCGGGAGGGCCGACGATACGCAGTATTTT
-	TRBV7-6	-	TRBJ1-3	CASSLGYSGNTIYF	TGTGCCAGCAGCTTAGGCTACTCTGGAAACACCATATATTTT
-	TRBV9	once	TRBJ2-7	CASSVGGGYSEQYF	TGTGCCAGCAGCGTAGGTGGAGGGTACTCCGAGCAGTACTTC
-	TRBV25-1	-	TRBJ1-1	CASSAVGNTEAFF	TGTGCCAGCAGTGCGGTCGGGAACACTGAAGCTTTCTTT
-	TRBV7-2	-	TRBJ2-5	CASSFVGAGQETQYF	TGTGCCAGCAGCTTCGTGGGAGCGGGCCAAGAGACCCAGTACTTC
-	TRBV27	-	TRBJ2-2	CASSFGGYPNTGELFF	TGTGCCAGCAGTTTTGGGGGGTACCCGAACACCGGGGAGCTGTTTTTT
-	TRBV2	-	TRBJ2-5	CASFGTTKETQYF	TGTGCCAGCTTCGGAACAACCAAAGAGACCCAGTACTTC
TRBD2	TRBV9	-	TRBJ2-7	CASSVASGFAYEQYF	TGTGCCAGCAGCGTAGCTAGCGGGTTCGCCTACGAGCAGTACTTC
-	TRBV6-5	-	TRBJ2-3	CASRGTSLTDTQYF	TGTGCCAGCAGGGGGACTTCACTCACAGATACGCAGTATTTT
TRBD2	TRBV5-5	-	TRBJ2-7	CASSRRDSSSGSVQYF	TGTGCCAGCAGCCGACGGGACAGCTCTAGCGGGAGTGTGCAGTACTTC
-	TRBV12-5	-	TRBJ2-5	CASGPGTGEETQYF	TGTGCTAGTGGGCCCGGGACGGGGGAAGAGACCCAGTACTTC
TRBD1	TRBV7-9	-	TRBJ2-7	CASSQDPGTGANEQYF	TGTGCCAGCAGCCAAGATCCGGGGACAGGGGCTAACGAGCAGTACTTC
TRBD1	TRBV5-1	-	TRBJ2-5	CASSLGQEETQYF	TGCGCCAGCAGCCTTGGACAGGAAGAGACCCAGTACTTC
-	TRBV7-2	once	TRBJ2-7	CASSPSGGTSYEQYF	TGTGCCAGCAGCCCCTCGGGCGGGACGTCCTACGAGCAGTACTTC
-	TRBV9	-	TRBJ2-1	CASSVGGDGAYNEQFF	TGTGCCAGCAGCGTAGGAGGGGACGGTGCCTACAATGAGCAGTTCTTC
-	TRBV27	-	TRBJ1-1	CASSFGGPRTEAFF	TGTGCCAGCAGTTTTGGGGGGCCAAGGACTGAAGCTTTCTTT
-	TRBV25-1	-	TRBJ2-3	CASMGRSTDTQYF	TGTGCCAGCATGGGACGGAGCACAGATACGCAGTATTTT
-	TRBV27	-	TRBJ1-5	CASSWRGADQPQHF	TGTGCCAGCAGTTGGAGGGGGGCGGATCAGCCCCAGCATTTT
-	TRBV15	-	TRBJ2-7	CATSTVQGPYEQYF	TGTGCCACCAGCACCGTGCAGGGGCCCTACGAGCAGTACTTC
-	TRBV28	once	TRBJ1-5	CASTPRPGIVGNQPQHF	TGTGCCAGCACTCCTCGCCCCGGGATAGTTGGCAATCAGCCCCAGCATTTT
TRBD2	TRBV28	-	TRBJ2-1	CASIPAGVTYNEQFF	TGTGCCAGCATCCCGGCGGGAGTGACCTACAATGAGCAGTTCTTC
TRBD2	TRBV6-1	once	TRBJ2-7	CASGGLAGGPSYEQYF	TGTGCCAGCGGTGGACTAGCGGGAGGGCCGTCCTACGAGCAGTACTTC
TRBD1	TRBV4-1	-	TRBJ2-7	CASSPRDRANDEQYF	TGCGCCAGCAGCCCCCGGGACAGGGCTAACGACGAGCAGTACTTC
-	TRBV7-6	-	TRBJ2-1	CASSSLAEGVSSYNEQFF	TGTGCCAGCAGCTCCCTAGCGGAGGGGGTTTCATCCTACAATGAGCAGTTCTTC
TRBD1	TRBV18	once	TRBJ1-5	CASSPDGTGASNQPQHF	TGTGCCAGCTCACCCGACGGGACAGGGGCGAGCAATCAGCCCCAGCATTTT
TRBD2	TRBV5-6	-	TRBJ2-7	CASSLLSGLSSYEQYF	TGTGCCAGCAGCTTGCTTAGCGGGCTTTCCTCCTACGAGCAGTACTTC
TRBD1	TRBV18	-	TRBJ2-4	CASSLVTGTGGSRTKNIQYF	TGTGCCAGCTCACTGGTGACCGGGACAGGGGGGAGTAGGACCAAAAACATTCAGTACTTC
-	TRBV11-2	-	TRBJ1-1	CASSPPGKMNTEAFF	TGTGCCAGCAGTCCTCCGGGAAAAATGAACACTGAAGCTTTCTTT
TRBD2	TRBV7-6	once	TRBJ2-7	CASSLVEAGGSHEQYF	TGTGCCAGCAGCTTAGTTGAGGCGGGAGGGTCTCACGAGCAGTACTTC
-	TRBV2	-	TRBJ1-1	CASSEARGLNTEAFF	TGTGCCAGCAGTGAAGCTCGGGGGTTGAACACTGAAGCTTTCTTT
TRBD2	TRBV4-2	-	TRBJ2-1	CASSHLTSGRIGEQFF	TGTGCCAGCAGCCATTTGACTAGCGGGAGAATCGGTGAGCAGTTCTTC
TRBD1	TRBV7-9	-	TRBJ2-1	CASSFGTGLDEQFF	TGTGCCAGCAGCTTCGGGACAGGGCTGGATGAGCAGTTCTTC
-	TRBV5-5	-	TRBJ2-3	CASSGAGGTDTQYF	TGTGCCAGCAGCGGCGCAGGGGGCACAGATACGCAGTATTTT
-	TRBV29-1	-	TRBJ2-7	CSVRILAIGYEQYF	TGCAGCGTGAGGATACTAGCTATTGGGTACGAGCAGTACTTC
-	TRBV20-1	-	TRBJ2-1	CSASIGDQQFF	TGCAGTGCTAGTATAGGGGACCAGCAGTTCTTC
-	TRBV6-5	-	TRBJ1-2	CASSATGYGYTF	TGTGCCAGCAGTGCGACAGGCTATGGCTACACCTTC
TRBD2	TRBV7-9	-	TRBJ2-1	CASSRLAGGPDEQFF	TGTGCCAGCAGCAGACTAGCGGGAGGGCCGGATGAGCAGTTCTTC
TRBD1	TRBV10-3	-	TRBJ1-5	CAVGTGGWGQPQHF	TGTGCCGTCGGGACAGGGGGTTGGGGGCAGCCCCAGCATTTT
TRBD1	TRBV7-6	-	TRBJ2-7	CASSLLPGQGAPYEQYF	TGTGCCAGCAGCTTACTCCCGGGACAGGGGGCCCCCTACGAGCAGTACTTC
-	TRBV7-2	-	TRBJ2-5	CASSLMSGWLETQYF	TGTGCCAGCAGCTTAATGTCGGGGTGGTTAGAGACCCAGTACTTC
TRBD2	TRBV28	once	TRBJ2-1	CASSRPTGTSSNEQFF	TGTGCCAGCAGTCGACCGACCGGGACTAGCTCCAATGAGCAGTTCTTC
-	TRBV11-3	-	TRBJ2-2	CASSRKEAAGELFF	TGTGCCAGCAGCCGCAAAGAGGCAGCCGGGGAGCTGTTTTTT
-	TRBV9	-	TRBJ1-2	CASSVALGTMTEARNYGYTF	TGTGCCAGCAGCGTAGCTTTAGGGACGATGACAGAGGCGAGAAACTATGGCTACACCTTC
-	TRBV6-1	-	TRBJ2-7	CASRGVDSYEQYF	TGTGCCAGCAGGGGGGTGGACTCCTACGAGCAGTACTTC
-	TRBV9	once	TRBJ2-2	CASSAYPGELFF	TGTGCCAGCAGCGCTTACCCCGGGGAGCTGTTTTTT
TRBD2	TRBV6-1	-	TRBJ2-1	CASSEVTSGPSYNEQFF	TGTGCCAGCAGTGAAGTCACTAGCGGGCCATCCTACAATGAGCAGTTCTTC
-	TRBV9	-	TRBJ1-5	CASSDTGSNQPQHF	TGTGCCAGCAGCGATACAGGTAGCAATCAGCCCCAGCATTTT
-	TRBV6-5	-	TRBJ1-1	CASSYLLGENTEAFF	TGTGCCAGCAGTTATCTCTTAGGGGAAAACACTGAAGCTTTCTTT
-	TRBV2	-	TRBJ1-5	CASSEWQGKGQPQHF	TGTGCCAGCAGTGAATGGCAGGGAAAAGGTCAGCCCCAGCATTTT
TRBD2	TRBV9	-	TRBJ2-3	CASSVGGSGRLTTQYF	TGTGCCAGCAGCGTAGGGGGTAGCGGGAGGCTAACTACGCAGTATTTT
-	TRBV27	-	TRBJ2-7	CASSFGSGGSTYF	TGTGCCAGCAGTTTCGGGTCGGGGGGCTCTACGTACTTC
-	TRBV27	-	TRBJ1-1	CASSGLSTEAFF	TGTGCCAGCAGTGGGCTGAGCACTGAAGCTTTCTTT